The present entry profiles one T cell receptor beta chain with its context. The sample comes from a study of T cells in Graves' hyperthyroidism and ophthalmopathy. The source material, RNA transcripts, was used to amplify TCR beta CDR3 regions. TCR CDR3 underwent first-round RT-PCR with the HTBI primer set. In TCRdb, the multiplex PCR reads were re-called with MiXCR into one record per CDR3 protein. The profile shows around 450,000 distinct CDR3 sequences, 15% to 17% of them singletons. V lost 4 bases and J lost 2; bases outside the gene matches: 5. CDR1 is MDHEN, CDR2 SYDVKM, per germline. CDR3 length: 15 amino acids.

This sequence originates from a woman in her late teens or twenties with Graves' hyperthyroidism. The chain has TRBV28 and TRBJ2-1; TRBD1 matches 7 bases. Material: blood. The CDR3 protein is CASSSQGDPYNEQFF. As DNA, the CDR3 is TGTGCCAGCAGTTCCCAGGGGGACCCCTACAATGAGCAGTTCTTC.